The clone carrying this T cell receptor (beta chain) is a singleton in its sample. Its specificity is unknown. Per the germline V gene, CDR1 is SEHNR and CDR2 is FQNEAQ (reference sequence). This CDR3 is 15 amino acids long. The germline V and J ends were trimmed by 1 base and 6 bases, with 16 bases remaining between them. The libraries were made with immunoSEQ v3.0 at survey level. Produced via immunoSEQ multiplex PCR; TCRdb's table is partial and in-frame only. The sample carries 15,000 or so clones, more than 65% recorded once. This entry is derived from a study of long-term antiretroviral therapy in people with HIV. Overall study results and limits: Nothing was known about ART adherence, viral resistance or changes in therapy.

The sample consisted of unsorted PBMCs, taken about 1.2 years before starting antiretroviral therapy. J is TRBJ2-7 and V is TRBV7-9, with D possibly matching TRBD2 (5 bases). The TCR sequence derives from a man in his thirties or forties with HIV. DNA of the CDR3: TGTGCCAGCAGCTTAGACGGACTGACGGTCGCCGAGCAGTACTTC. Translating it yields CASSLDGLTVAEQYF.